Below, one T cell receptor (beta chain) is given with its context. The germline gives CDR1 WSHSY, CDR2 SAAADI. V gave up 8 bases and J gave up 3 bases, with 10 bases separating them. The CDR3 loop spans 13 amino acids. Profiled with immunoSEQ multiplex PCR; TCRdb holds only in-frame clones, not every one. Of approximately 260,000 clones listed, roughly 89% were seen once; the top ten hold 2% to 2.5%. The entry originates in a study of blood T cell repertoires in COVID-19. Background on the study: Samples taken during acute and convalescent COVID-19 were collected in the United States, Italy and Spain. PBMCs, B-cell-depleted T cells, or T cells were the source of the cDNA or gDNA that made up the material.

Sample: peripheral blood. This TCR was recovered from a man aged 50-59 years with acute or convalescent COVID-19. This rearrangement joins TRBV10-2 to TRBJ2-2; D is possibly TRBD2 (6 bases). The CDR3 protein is CASRREHTGELFF. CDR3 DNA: TGCGCCAGCCGGAGGGAGCACACCGGGGAGCTGTTTTTT.